This TCR beta chain is drawn from a study of early stage breast cancer tumors. Overall study: Twelve of the 16 invasive tumors were ER+, PR+ and HER2-. Whole-study results and caveats: Most shared enriched TCRB sequences were commonly generated ones. Comparing each tissue with blood distinguished tumor from normal in most of the 16 patients.

CDR3 length: 15 residues. CDR1 is WSHSY and CDR2 is SAAADI in the germline V gene. V was clipped by 4 bases and J by 2 bases, with 15 bases between them. Sequencing used immunoSEQ multiplex PCR; TCRdb keeps in-frame clones, though not all of them. The repertoire holds 8,500 to 10,000 clones, with 70% to 75% as singletons. A note on this clone: The antigen remains unidentified.

The receptor comes from a person aged 60 to 70 with breast cancer. The sequenced sample was normal breast tissue next to the tumor. The rearrangement joins TRBV10-2 to TRBJ2-7; TRBD2 is a possible D gene (6 bases). The CDR3 DNA reads as TGCGCCAGCAGTGGGGAGGTCCCAAGACCCTACGAGCAGTACTTC. This translates into CASSGEVPRPYEQYF.